This TCR beta chain was sequenced during a study of T cell responses to AZD1222 COVID-19 vaccine. CDR1 MNHNS and CDR2 SASEGT come from the germline V gene. The ends were cut back, 1 base at V and 2 bases at J, with 6 bases in the middle. The CDR3 loop spans 13 amino acids. Study-wide points: The breadth and depth of Spike-specific TCRs increased once two AZD1222 doses had been given. Most donors were white British and more were female, and clonal diversity was possibly underestimated. Per reports, nearly half of all spike-specific TCRs target regions that are unmutated in variants.

Some clones are missing from TCRdb's copy, which holds only in-frame ones; the method was immunoSEQ multiplex PCR. Among 100,000 or so clones listed, approximately 90% were seen once. Turning to this clone: Its target is not known.

This TCR came from an adult in good health. This chain uses TRBV6-1 with TRBJ2-7; no clear D. The sample in question was peripheral blood, obtained on day 0 of AZD1222 vaccination. The CDR3 bases are TGTGCCAGCAGTGAAGGAGTAGCCTACGAGCAGTACTTC. Translating it yields CASSEGVAYEQYF.